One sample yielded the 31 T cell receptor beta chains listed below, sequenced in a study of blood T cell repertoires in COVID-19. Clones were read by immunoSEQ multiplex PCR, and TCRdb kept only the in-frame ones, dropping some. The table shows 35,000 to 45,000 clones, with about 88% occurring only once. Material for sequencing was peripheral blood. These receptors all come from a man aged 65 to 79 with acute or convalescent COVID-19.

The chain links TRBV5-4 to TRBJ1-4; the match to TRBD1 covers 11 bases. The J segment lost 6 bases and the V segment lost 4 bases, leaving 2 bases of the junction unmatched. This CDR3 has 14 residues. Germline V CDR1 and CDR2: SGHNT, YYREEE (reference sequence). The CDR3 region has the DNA TGTGCCAGCAGCCGGGACAGGGGGTATGAAAAACTGTTTTTT. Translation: CASSRDRGYEKLFF.

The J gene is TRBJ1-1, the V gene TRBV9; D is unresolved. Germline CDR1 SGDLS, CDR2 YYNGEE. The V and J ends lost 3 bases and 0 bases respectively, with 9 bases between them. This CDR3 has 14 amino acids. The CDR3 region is CASSDRLMNTEAFF. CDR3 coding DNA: TGTGCCAGCAGCGATAGACTCATGAACACTGAAGCTTTCTTT.

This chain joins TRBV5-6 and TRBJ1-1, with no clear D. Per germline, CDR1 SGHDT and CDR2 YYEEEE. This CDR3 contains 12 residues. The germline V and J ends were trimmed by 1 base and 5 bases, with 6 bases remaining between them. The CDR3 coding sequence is TGTGCCAGCAGCTTGAGAGGGACTGAAGCTTTCTTT. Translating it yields CASSLRGTEAFF.

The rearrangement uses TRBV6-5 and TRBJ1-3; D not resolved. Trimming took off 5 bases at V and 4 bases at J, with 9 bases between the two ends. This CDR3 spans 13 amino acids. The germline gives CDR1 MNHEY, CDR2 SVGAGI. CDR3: CASSPIQGNTIYF. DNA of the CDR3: TGTGCCAGCAGTCCGATACAGGGAAACACCATATATTTT.

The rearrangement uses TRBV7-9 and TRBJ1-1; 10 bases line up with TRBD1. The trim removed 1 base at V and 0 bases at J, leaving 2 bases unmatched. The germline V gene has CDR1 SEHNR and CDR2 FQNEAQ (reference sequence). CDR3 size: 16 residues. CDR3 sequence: CASSLGGTGVNTEAFF. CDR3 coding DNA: TGTGCCAGCAGCTTAGGGGGGACAGGGGTGAACACTGAAGCTTTCTTT.

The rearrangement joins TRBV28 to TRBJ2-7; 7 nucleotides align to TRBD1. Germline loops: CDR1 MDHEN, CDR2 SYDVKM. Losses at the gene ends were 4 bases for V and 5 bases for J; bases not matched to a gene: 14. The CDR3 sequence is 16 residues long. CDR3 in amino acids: CASSSSSRGYTDEQYF. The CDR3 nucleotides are TGTGCCAGCAGTTCTTCCTCCAGGGGGTACACCGACGAGCAGTACTTC.

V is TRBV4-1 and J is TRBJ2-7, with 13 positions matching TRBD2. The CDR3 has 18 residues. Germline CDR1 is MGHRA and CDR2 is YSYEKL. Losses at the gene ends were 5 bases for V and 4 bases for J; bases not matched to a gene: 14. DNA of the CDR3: TGCGCCAGCAGCGCCCTGCCCAGGACTAGCGGGAGTATTTACGAGCAGTACTTC. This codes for CASSALPRTSGSIYEQYF.

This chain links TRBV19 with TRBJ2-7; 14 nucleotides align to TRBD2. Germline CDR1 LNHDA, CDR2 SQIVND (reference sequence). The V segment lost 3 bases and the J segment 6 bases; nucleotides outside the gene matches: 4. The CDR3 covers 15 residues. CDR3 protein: CASSMGLAGAGEQYF. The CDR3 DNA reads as TGTGCCAGTAGTATGGGACTAGCGGGAGCGGGCGAGCAGTACTTC.

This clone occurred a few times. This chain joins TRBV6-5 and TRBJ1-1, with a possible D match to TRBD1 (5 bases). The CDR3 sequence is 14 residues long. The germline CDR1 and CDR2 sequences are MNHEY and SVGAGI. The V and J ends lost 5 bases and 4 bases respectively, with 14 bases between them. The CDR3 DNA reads TGTGCCAGCAGTAGACTAGGGGCCGGCACTGAAGCTTTCTTT. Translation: CASSRLGAGTEAFF.

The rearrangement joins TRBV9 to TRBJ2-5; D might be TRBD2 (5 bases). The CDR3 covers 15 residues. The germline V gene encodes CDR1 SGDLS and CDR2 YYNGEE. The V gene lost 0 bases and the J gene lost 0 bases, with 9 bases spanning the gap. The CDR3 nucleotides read TGTGCCAGCAGCGTAGCTGAGGGTTACCAAGAGACCCAGTACTTC. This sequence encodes CASSVAEGYQETQYF. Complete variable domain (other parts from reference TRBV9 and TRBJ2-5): DSGVTQTPKHLITATGQRVTLRCSPRSGDLSVYWYQQSLDQGLQFLIQYYNGEERAKGNILERFSAQQFPDLHSELNLSSLELGDSALYFCASSVAEGYQETQYFGPGTRLLVL.

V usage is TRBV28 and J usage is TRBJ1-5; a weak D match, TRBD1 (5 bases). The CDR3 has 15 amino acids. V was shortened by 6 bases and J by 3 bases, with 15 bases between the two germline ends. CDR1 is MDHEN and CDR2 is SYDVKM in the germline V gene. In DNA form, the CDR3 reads TGTGCCAGCAGCGCCCCTTTAGGGGACAATCAGCCCCAGCATTTT. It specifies CASSAPLGDNQPQHF.

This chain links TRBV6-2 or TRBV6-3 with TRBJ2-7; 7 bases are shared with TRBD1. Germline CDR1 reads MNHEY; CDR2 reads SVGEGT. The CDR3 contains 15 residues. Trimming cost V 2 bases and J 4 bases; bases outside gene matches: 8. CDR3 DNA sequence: TGTGCCAGCAGTTACCTCTACAGGGGTGTGTACGAGCAGTACTTC. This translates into CASSYLYRGVYEQYF.

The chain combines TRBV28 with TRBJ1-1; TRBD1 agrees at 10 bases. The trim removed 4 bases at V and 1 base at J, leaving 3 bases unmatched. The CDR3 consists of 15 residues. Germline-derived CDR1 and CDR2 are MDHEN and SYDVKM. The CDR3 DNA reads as TGTGCCAGCAGTTCCGGGACAGGGGAGAACACTGAAGCTTTCTTT. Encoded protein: CASSSGTGENTEAFF.

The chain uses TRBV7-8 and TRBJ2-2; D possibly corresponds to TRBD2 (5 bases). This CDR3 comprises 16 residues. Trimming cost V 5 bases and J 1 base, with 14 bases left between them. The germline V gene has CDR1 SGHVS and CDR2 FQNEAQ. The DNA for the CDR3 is TGTGCCAGCAGCCCGAGCCTAGCCGGGAACACCGGGGAGCTGTTTTTT. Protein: CASSPSLAGNTGELFF.

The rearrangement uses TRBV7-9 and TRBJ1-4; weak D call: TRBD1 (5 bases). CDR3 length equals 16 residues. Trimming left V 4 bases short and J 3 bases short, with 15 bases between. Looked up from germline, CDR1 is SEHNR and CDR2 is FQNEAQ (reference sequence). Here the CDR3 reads CASSSDTWGANEKLFF. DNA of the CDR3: TGTGCCAGCAGCTCCGACACGTGGGGGGCTAATGAAAAACTGTTTTTT. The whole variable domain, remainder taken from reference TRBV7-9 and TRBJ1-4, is DTGVSQNPRHKITKRGQNVTFRCDPISEHNRLYWYRQTLGQGPEFLTYFQNEAQLEKSRLLSDRFSAERPKGSFSTLEIQRTEQGDSAMYLCASSSDTWGANEKLFFGSGTQLSVL.

The DNA for the CDR3 is TGTGCCAGCAGTATTACTAGAACAGATACGCAGTATTTT. It encodes CASSITRTDTQYF. The chain couples TRBV2 to TRBJ2-3; D is perhaps TRBD2 (5 bases). The V gene lost 5 bases and the J gene lost 3 bases, with 9 bases spanning the gap. Germline loops: CDR1 SNHLY, CDR2 FYNNEI. The CDR3 contains 13 residues.

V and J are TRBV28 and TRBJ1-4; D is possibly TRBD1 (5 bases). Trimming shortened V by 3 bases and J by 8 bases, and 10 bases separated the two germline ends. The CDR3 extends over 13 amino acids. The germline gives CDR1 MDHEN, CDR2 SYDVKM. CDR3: CASSLGRLEKLFF. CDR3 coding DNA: TGTGCCAGCAGTTTGGGGCGGCTCGAAAAACTGTTTTTT.

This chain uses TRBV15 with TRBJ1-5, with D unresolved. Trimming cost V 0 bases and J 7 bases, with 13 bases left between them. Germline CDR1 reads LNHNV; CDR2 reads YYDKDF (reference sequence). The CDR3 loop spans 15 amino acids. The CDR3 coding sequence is TGTGCCACCAGCAGAGATCAATCAGCGGGGCAGCCCCAGCATTTT. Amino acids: CATSRDQSAGQPQHF.

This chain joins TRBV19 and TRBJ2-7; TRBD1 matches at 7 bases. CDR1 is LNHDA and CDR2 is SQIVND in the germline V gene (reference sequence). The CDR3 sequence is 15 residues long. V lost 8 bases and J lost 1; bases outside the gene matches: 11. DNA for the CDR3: TGTGCCAGTGGCGGCCCCGGGACAGTGTCCTACGAGCAGTACTTC. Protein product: CASGGPGTVSYEQYF.

The CDR3 here is CASSFAGLYEQYF. The CDR3 DNA follows: TGTGCCAGCAGCTTTGCGGGTCTCTACGAGCAGTACTTC. The rearrangement links TRBV7-2 to TRBJ2-7; D may be TRBD2 (5 bases). CDR1 SGHTA and CDR2 FQGNSA come from the germline V gene. The V and J ends lost 3 bases and 3 bases respectively, with 9 bases between them. The CDR3 contains 13 residues.

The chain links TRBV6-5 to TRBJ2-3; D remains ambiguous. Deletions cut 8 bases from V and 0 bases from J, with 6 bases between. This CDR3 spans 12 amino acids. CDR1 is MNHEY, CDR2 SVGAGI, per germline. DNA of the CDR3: TGTGCCAGCTCCCAGAGCACAGATACGCAGTATTTT. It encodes CASSQSTDTQYF.

The CDR3 DNA is TGTGCCAGCAGTTACGAGCTGACAGGAGGCACAGATACGCAGTATTTT. Amino acid sequence: CASSYELTGGTDTQYF. V usage is TRBV6-5 and J usage is TRBJ2-3, with a weak D call TRBD1 (6 bases). The CDR3 runs 16 residues. V was trimmed by 2 bases and J by 1 base, leaving 13 bases between them. The germline gives CDR1 MNHEY, CDR2 SVGAGI.

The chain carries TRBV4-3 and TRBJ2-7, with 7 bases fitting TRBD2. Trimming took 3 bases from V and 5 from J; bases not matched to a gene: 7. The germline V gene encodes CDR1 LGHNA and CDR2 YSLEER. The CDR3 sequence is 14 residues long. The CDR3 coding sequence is TGCGCCAGCAGCCACCCAGCGGGATTTAACGAGCAGTACTTC. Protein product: CASSHPAGFNEQYF.

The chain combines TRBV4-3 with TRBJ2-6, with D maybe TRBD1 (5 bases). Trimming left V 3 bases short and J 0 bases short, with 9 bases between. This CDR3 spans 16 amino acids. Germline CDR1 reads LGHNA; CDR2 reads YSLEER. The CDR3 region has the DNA TGCGCCAGCAGCCAGGGGCCCAGCTCTGGGGCCAACGTCCTGACTTTC. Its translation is CASSQGPSSGANVLTF.

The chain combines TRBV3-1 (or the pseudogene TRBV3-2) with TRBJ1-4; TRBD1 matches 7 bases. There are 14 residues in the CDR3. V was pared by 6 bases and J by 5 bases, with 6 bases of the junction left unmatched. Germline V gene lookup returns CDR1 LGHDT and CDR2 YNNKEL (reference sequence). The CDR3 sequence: CASRHRGLNEKLFF. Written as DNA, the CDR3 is TGTGCCAGCAGGCACAGGGGTCTAAATGAAAAACTGTTTTTT.

CDR3 loop: CASSGGASGYNEQFF. The CDR3 nucleotides read TGTGCCAGCAGCGGGGGGGCTAGCGGATACAATGAGCAGTTCTTC. This chain links TRBV9 with TRBJ2-1, with a possible D match to TRBD2 (7 bases). The V gene's germline CDR1 is SGDLS and CDR2 YYNGEE. This CDR3 spans 15 amino acids. V dropped 3 bases and J dropped 4 bases, with 14 bases sitting between them.

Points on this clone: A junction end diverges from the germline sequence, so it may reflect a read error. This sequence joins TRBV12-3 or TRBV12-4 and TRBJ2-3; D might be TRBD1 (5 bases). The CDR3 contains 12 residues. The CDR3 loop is CATQGRTNTQYF. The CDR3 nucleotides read TGTGCTACGCAGGGCCGCACAAATACGCAGTATTTT.

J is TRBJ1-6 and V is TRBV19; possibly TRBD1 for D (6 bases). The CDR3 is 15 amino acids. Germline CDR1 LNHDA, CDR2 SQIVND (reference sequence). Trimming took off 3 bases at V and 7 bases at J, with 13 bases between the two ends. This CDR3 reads CASSMQQGWNSPLHF. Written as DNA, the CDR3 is TGTGCCAGTAGTATGCAACAGGGTTGGAATTCACCCCTCCACTTT.

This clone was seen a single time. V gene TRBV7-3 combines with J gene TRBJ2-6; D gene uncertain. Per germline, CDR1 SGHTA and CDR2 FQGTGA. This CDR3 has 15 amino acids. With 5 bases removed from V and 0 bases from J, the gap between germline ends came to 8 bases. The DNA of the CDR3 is TGTGCCAGCAGCCCTACAGCCTCTGGGGCCAACGTCCTGACTTTC. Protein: CASSPTASGANVLTF.

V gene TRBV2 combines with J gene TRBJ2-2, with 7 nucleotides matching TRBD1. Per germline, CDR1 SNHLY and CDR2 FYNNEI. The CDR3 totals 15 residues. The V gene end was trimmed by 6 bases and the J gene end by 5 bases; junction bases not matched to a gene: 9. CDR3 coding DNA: TGTGCCAGCAGAGGACCAGGGGGATTTACCGGGGAGCTGTTTTTT. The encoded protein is CASRGPGGFTGELFF.

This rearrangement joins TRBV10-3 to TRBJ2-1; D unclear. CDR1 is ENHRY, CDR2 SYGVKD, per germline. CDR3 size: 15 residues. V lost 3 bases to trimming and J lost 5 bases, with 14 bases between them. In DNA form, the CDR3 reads TGTGCCATCAGTGATGGGCTATTCCTTAACAATGAGCAGTTCTTC. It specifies CAISDGLFLNNEQFF.